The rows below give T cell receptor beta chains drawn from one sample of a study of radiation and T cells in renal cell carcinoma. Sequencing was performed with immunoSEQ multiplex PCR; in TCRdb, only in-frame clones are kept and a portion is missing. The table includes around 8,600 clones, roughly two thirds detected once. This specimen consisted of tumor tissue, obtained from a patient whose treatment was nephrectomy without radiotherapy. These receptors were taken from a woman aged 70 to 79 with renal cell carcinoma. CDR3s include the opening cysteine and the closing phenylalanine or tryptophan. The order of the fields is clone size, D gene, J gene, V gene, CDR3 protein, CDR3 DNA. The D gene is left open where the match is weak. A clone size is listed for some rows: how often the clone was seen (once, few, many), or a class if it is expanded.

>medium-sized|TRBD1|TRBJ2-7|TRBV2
CASSEWDRGPYEQYF
TGTGCCAGCAGTGAATGGGACAGGGGGCCTTACGAGCAGTACTTC
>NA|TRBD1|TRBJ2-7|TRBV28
CASSLGTGYYEQYF
TGTGCCAGCAGCCTCGGGACAGGGTACTACGAGCAGTACTTC
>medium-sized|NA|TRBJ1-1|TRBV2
CASSEEQGRLGTEAFF
TGTGCCAGCAGTGAAGAGCAGGGGCGCTTGGGGACTGAAGCTTTCTTT
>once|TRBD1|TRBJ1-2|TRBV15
CATSPPRGGSGYTF
TGTGCCACCAGCCCACCTCGAGGGGGCTCTGGCTACACCTTC
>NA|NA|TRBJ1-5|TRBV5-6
CASSRGGGGKPQHF
TGTGCCAGCAGCCGTGGGGGCGGAGGTAAGCCCCAGCATTTT
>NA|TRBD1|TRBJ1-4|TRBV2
CASRGGTGLTNEKLFF
TGTGCCAGCAGGGGGGGGACAGGTCTAACTAATGAAAAACTGTTTTTT
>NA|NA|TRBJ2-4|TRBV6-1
CASSESGANIQYF
TGTGCCAGCAGTGAATCCGGGGCAAACATTCAGTACTTC
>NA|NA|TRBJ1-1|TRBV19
CASSTNRAGTEAFF
TGTGCCAGTAGTACAAACAGGGCGGGTACTGAAGCTTTCTTT
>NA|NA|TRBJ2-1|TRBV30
CAWTGTPNEQFF
TGTGCCTGGACCGGGACACCTAATGAGCAGTTCTTC
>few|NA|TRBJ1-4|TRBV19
CASSISQTTEKLFF
TGTGCCAGTAGTATCTCACAGACCACCGAAAAACTGTTTTTT
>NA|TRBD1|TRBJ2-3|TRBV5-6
CASSLEGRGRPDTQYF
TGTGCCAGCAGCTTGGAGGGAAGGGGGCGGCCAGATACGCAGTATTTT
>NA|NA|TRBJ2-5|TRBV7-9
CASSFGGYQETQYF
TGTGCCAGCAGCTTTGGGGGGTACCAAGAGACCCAGTACTTC
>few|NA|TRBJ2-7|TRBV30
CAWSPSNEQYF
TGTGCCTGGAGTCCCTCGAACGAGCAGTACTTC
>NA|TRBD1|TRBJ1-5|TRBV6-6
CASSYRQGYQPQHF
TGTGCCAGCAGTTATCGACAGGGTTATCAGCCCCAGCATTTT